This TCR beta chain was retrieved from a study of blood T cell repertoires in COVID-19. About the study: COVID-19 samples collected from the United States, Italy and Spain covered acute and convalescent phases. Sample material is recorded as cDNA or gDNA derived from T cells, B-cell-depleted T cells, or PBMCs.

Original analysis: It was from reference gene primer amplification that nucleated cell counts were estimated. Profiling relied on immunoSEQ multiplex PCR, and the TCRdb table lists in-frame clones only, not all of them. The D gene and trimming were derived from the DNA, and the V and J assignments and clone size from that table. The data show more than 200,000 clones, about 88% seen once. The CDR3 extends over 18 amino acids. V was pared by 1 base and J by 1 base, with 16 bases between. Germline V lookup: CDR1 MGHRA, CDR2 YSYEKL. The TCR comes from a woman between 45 and 65 years old with COVID-19, enrolled during active disease. The gene calls are TRBV4-1 and TRBJ2-2; no definite D call. Sequencing was done on a sample of peripheral blood. CDR3 nucleotide sequence: TGCGCCAGCAGCCAAGTGGGTCGTCTAGTCAGGAACACCGGGGAGCTGTTTTTT. Encoded protein: CASSQVGRLVRNTGELFF.